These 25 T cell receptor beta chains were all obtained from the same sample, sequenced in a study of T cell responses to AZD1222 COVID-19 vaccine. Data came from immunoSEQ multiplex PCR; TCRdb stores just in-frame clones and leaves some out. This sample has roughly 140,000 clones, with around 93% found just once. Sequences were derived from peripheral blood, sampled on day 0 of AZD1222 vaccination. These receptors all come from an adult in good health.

The CDR3 here is CASSWTGASSYEQYF. CDR3 DNA: TGTGCCAGCAGTTGGACAGGGGCCTCCTCCTACGAGCAGTACTTC. The chain recombines TRBV6-5 with TRBJ2-7; 9 nucleotides agree with TRBD1. Trimming took 4 bases from V and 0 from J; bases not matched to a gene: 4. Germline V lookup: CDR1 MNHEY, CDR2 SVGAGI. This CDR3 has 15 residues.

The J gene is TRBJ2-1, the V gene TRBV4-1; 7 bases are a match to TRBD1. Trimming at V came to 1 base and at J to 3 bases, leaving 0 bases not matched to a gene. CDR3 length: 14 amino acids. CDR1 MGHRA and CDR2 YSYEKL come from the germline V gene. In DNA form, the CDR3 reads TGCGCCAGCAGCCAAGGACAGGGCTACAATGAGCAGTTCTTC. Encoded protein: CASSQGQGYNEQFF.

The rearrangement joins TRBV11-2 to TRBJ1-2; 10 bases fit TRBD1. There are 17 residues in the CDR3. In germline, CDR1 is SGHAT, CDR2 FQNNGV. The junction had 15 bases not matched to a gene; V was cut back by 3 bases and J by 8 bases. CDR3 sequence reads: CASSLGFISTGGLGYTF. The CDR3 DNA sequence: TGTGCCAGCAGCTTGGGGTTCATTTCGACAGGGGGCCTGGGCTACACCTTC.

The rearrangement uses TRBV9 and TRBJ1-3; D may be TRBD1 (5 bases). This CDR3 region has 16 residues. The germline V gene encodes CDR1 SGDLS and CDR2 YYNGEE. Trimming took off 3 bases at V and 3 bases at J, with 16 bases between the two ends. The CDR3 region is CASSASGGNGGNTIYF. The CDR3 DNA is TGTGCCAGCAGCGCTAGTGGGGGAAATGGTGGAAACACCATATATTTT.

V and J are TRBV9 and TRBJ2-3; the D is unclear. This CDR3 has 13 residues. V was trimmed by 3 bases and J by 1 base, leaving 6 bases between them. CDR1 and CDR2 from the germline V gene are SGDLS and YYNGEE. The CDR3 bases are TGTGCCAGCAGCGGGGCTCGCACAGATACGCAGTATTTT. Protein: CASSGARTDTQYF.

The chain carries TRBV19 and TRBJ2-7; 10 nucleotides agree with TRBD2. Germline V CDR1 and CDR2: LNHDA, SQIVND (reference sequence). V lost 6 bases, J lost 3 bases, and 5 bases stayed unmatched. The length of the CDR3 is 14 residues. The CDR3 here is CASRMTSGYYEQYF. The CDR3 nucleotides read TGTGCCAGTAGGATGACTAGCGGGTACTACGAGCAGTACTTC.

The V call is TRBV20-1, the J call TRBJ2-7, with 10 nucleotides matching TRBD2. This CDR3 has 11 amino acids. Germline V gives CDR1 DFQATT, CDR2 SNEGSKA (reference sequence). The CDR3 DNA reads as TGCTCTTGGGGACTAGCGTACGAGCAGTACTTC. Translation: CSWGLAYEQYF.

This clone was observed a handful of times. DNA for the CDR3: TGTGCCAGCAGCTCCGCCATGAGTCTCGCAACTAATGAAAAACTGTTTTTT. This sequence encodes CASSSAMSLATNEKLFF. The V gene is TRBV7-6, the J gene TRBJ1-4; D is undetermined. The CDR3 covers 17 residues. Trimming stripped 4 bases from V and 0 bases from J, with 15 bases between. Germline loops: CDR1 SGHVS, CDR2 FNYEAQ.

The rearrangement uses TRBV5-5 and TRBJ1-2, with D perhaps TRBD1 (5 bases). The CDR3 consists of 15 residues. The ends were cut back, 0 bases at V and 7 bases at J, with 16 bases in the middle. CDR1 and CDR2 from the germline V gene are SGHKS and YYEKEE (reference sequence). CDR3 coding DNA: TGTGCCAGCAGCTTGGTTCCAGAACAGGCCCGTGGCTACACCTTC. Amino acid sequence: CASSLVPEQARGYTF.

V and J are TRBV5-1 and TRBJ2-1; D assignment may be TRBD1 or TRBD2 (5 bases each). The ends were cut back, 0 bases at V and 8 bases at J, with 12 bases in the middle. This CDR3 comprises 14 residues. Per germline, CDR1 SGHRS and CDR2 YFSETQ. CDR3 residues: CASSLGQRIDEQFF. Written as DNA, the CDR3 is TGCGCCAGCAGCTTGGGACAGCGGATCGATGAGCAGTTCTTC.

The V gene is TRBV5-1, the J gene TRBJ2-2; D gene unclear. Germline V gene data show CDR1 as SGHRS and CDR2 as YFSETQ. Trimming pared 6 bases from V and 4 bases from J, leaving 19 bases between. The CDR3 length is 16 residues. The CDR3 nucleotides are TGCGCCAGCAAGACGGCTGGAGAAATATCCACCGGGGAGCTGTTTTTT. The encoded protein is CASKTAGEISTGELFF. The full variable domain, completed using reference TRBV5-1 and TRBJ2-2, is KAGVTQTPRYLIKTRGQQVTLSCSPISGHRSVSWYQQTPGQGLQFLFEYFSETQRNKGNFPGRFSGRQFSNSRSEMNVSTLELGDSALYLCASKTAGEISTGELFFGEGSRLTVL.

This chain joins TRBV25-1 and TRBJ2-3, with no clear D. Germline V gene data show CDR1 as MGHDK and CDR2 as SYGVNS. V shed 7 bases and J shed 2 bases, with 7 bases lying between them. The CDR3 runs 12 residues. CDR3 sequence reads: CASKYDTDTQYF. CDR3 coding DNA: TGTGCCAGCAAATATGACACAGATACGCAGTATTTT.

CDR3 DNA: TGCGCCAGCAGCTCGGGACATCTCCGGGGGGAGCTGTTTTTT. Its protein is CASSSGHLRGELFF. V gene TRBV5-1 combines with J gene TRBJ2-2; perhaps TRBD1 as D (6 bases). The V and J ends lost 3 bases and 8 bases respectively, with 14 bases between them. Germline assignment: CDR1 SGHRS and CDR2 YFSETQ. CDR3 size: 14 residues.

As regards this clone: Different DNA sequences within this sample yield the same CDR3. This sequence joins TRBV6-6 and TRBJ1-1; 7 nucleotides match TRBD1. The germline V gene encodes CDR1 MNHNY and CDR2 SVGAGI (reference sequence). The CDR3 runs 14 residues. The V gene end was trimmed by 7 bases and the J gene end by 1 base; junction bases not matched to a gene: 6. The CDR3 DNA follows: TGTGCCAGCACTCGGACAGGAGCGAACACTGAAGCTTTCTTT. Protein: CASTRTGANTEAFF.

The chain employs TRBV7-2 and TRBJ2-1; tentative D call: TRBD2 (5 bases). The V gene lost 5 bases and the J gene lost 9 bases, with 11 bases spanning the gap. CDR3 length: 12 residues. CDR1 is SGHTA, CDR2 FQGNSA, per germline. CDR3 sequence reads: CASSLLAGEQFF. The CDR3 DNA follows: TGTGCCAGCAGCCTCCTAGCTGGTGAGCAGTTCTTC.

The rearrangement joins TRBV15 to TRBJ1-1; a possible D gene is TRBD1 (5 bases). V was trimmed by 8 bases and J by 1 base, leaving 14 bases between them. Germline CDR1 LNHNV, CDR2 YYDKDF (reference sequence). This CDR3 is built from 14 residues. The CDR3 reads CATEIGRANTEAFF. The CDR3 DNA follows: TGTGCCACCGAAATCGGCAGGGCGAACACTGAAGCTTTCTTT.

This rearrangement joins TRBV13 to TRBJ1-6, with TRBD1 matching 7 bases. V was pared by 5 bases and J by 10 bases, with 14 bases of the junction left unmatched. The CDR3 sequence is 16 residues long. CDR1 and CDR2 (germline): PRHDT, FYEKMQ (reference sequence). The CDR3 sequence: CASSPDRARSTSPLHF. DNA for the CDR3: TGTGCCAGCAGCCCTGACAGGGCTAGGTCTACGTCACCCCTCCACTTT.

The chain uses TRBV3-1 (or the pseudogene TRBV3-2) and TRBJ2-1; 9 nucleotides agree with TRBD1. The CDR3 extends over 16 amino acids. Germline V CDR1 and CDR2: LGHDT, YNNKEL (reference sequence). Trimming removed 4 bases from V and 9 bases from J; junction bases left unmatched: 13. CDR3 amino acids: CASSLVGQGPTGEQFF. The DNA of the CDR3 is TGTGCCAGCAGCCTGGTGGGACAGGGTCCGACCGGTGAGCAGTTCTTC.

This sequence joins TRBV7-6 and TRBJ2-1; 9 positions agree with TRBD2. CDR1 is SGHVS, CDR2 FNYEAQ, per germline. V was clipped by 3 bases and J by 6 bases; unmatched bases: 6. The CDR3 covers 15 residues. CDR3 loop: CASSLVAGVRNEQFF. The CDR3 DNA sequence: TGTGCCAGCAGCTTGGTAGCGGGAGTTCGCAATGAGCAGTTCTTC.

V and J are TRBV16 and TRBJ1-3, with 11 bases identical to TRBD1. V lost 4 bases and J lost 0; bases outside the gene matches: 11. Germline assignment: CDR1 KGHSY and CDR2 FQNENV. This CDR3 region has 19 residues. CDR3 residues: CASSLLRTGGSSSGNTIYF. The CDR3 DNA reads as TGTGCCAGCAGCCTCCTAAGGACAGGGGGCTCTAGCTCTGGAAACACCATATATTTT.

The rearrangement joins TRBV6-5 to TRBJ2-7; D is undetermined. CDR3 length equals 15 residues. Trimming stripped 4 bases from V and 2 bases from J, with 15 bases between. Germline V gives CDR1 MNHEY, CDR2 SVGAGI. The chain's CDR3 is CASSLSFSSAYEQYF. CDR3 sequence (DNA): TGTGCCAGCAGTTTATCTTTCTCGTCGGCCTACGAGCAGTACTTC.

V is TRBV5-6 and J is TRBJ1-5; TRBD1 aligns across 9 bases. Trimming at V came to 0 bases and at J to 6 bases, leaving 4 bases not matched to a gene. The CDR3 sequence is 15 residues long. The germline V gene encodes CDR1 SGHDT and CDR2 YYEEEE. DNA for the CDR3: TGTGCCAGCAGCTTGGGGGACAGGGTGGCTCAGCCCCAGCATTTT. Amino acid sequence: CASSLGDRVAQPQHF. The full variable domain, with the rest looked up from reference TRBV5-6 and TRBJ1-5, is DAGVTQSPTHLIKTRGQQVTLRCSPKSGHDTVSWYQQALGQGPQFIFQYYEEEERQRGNFPDRFSGHQFPNYSSELNVNALLLGDSALYLCASSLGDRVAQPQHFGDGTRLSIL.

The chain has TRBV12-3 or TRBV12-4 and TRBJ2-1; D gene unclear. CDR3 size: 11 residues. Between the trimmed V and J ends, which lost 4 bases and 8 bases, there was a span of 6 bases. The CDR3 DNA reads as TGTGCCAGCAGTTCGGGTTATGAGCAGTTCTTC. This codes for CASSSGYEQFF.

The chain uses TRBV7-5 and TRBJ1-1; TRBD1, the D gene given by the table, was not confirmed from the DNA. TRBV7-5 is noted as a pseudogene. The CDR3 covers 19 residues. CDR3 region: CVRSPVGGTGAILNTEAFF. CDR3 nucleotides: TGTGTCAGAAGCCCAGTTGGCGGGACAGGGGCCATCTTGAACACTGAAGCTTTCTTT.

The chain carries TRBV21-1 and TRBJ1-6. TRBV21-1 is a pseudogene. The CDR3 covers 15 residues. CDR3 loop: CASGGKTGYNSPLHF. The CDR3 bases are TGTGCCAGCGGAGGGAAGACGGGTTATAATTCACCCCTCCACTTT.